Given below is one T cell receptor (beta chain) in context. The sample comes from a study of T cell changes during pregnancy in multiple sclerosis. Some clones are missing from TCRdb's copy, which holds only in-frame ones; the method was immunoSEQ multiplex PCR. The data contain fewer than 75,000 clones, 75% to 95% of them singletons. J lost 8 bases, V lost 0 bases, and 1 base had no gene match. The length of the CDR3 is 14 residues. Germline V gene lookup returns CDR1 GTSNPN and CDR2 SVGIG (reference sequence). Material: peripheral blood, obtained in the first trimester of pregnancy. The chain is built from TRBV30 and TRBJ1-6, with 10 bases identical to TRBD1. This receptor was identified in a female donor with multiple sclerosis, enrolled in a pregnancy study. The CDR3 protein is CAWSVGTGDSPLHF. CDR3 coding DNA: TGTGCCTGGAGTGTAGGGACAGGGGATTCACCCCTCCACTTT.